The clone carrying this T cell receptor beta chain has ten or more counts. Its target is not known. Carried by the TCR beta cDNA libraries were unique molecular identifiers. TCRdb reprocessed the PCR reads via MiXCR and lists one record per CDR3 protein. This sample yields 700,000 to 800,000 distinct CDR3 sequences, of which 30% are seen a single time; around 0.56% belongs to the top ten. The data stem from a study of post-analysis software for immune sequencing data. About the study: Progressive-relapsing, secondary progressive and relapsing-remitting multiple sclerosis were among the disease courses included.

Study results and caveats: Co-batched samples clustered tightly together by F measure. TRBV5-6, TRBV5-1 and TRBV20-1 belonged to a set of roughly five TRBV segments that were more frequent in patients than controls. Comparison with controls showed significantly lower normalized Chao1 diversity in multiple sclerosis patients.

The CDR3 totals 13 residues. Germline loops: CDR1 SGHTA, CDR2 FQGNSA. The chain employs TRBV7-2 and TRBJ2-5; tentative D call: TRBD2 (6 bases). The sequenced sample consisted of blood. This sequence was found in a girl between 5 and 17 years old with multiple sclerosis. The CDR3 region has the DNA TGTGGCAGTGCGGGGAATTACCAAGAGACCCAGTACTTC. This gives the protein CGSAGNYQETQYF.